One and the same sample provided the 7 T cell receptor beta chains below, sequenced in a study of cytomegalovirus exposure and HLA in healthy donors (dated by TCRdb to the late 2010s). Receptors were amplified or captured by the immunoSEQ multiplex PCR assay. A mixture of 60 forward primers for TCR Vbeta segments and 13 reverse primers for TCR Jbeta segments was used in the multiplex PCR. Entries here come from immuneACCESS through TCRdb and include only in-frame sequences with V and J called. Some clones fail to appear in such tables; in the studies checked, an unresolved V gene covers under half of the shortfall, and the cause of the remainder is unknown. The sample yields some 75,000 clones; around 78% were counted once. Approximately 6% of the sample is in the top ten clones. The sample comprised PBMCs. The source is a man aged 18 to 29 in good health and CMV-seropositive.

The chain joins TRBV6-5 to TRBJ2-5; a possible D gene is TRBD2 (6 bases). The CDR3 length is 14 residues. V was cut by 0 bases and J by 9 bases, with 14 bases left in between. The germline CDR1 and CDR2 sequences are MNHEY and SVGAGI. CDR3 residues: CASSYSIIGTAQYF. The DNA for the CDR3 is TGTGCCAGCAGTTACTCGATTATAGGGACTGCCCAGTACTTC.

The gene calls are TRBV6-1 and TRBJ2-1; 8 bases match TRBD1. The V and J ends lost 6 bases and 5 bases, in that order; junction bases with no gene match: 9. The CDR3 length is 15 residues. Germline V gene data show CDR1 as MNHNS and CDR2 as SASEGT. CDR3 sequence (DNA): TGTGCCAGCAGAGGACAGGGTATCCTAAACAATGAGCAGTTCTTC. Residues: CASRGQGILNNEQFF.

The chain joins TRBV2 to TRBJ2-7; 9 nucleotides align to TRBD1. V was pared by 8 bases and J by 1 base, with 0 bases of the junction left unmatched. From germline, CDR1 is SNHLY and CDR2 FYNNEI. This CDR3 contains 12 residues. For the CDR3, the DNA is TGTGCCAGCGGGACAGGGTCCTACGAGCAGTACTTC. Its protein product is CASGTGSYEQYF.

The chain uses TRBV4-1 and TRBJ2-3; 9 bases are shared with TRBD2. V was pared by 1 base and J by 0 bases, with 5 bases of the junction left unmatched. CDR3 length: 17 residues. CDR1 and CDR2 from the germline V gene are MGHRA and YSYEKL. The CDR3 sequence: CASSQARAGGSTDTQYF. CDR3 coding DNA: TGCGCCAGCAGCCAAGCGAGGGCGGGAGGGAGCACAGATACGCAGTATTTT.

This chain links TRBV10-2 with TRBJ1-1; possibly TRBD1 for D (6 bases). CDR1 and CDR2 (germline): WSHSY, SAAADI. The V end was cut by 5 bases, the J end by 6 bases, with 10 bases between. This CDR3 region has 12 residues. CDR3 sequence: CASSMKGAEAFF. The CDR3 DNA follows: TGCGCCAGCAGTATGAAGGGGGCTGAAGCTTTCTTT.

The V and J genes are TRBV29-1 and TRBJ2-3; the D is unclear. This CDR3 has 10 amino acids. Trimming removed 4 bases at V and 6 bases at J, with 5 bases between. CDR1 is SQVTM, CDR2 ANQGSEA, per germline. This CDR3 reads CSVGEDTQYF. In DNA form, the CDR3 reads TGCAGCGTTGGCGAGGATACGCAGTATTTT.

The chain couples TRBV10-2 to TRBJ2-7, with D maybe TRBD1 (7 bases). Germline V gives CDR1 WSHSY, CDR2 SAAADI. The CDR3 sequence is 14 residues long. Between the trimmed V and J ends, which lost 7 bases and 1 base, there was a span of 14 bases. The CDR3 loop reads CASTGQGGSYEQYF. The CDR3 region has the DNA TGCGCCAGCACCGGCCAGGGGGGTTCCTACGAGCAGTACTTC.